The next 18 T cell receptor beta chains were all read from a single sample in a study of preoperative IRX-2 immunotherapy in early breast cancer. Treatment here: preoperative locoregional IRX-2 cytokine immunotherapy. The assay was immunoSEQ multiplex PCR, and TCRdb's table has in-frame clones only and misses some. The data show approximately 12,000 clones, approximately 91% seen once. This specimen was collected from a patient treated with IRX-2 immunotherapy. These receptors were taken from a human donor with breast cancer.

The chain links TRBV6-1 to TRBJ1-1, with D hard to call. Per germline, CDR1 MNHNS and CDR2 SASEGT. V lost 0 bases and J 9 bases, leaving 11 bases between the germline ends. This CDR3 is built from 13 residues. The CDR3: CASSEATGWKAFF. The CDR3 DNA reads TGTGCCAGCAGTGAAGCCACGGGGTGGAAAGCTTTCTTT.

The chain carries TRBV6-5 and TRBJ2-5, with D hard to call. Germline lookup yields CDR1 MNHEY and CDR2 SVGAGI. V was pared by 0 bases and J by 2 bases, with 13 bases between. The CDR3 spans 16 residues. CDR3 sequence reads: CASSYSSSILQETQYF. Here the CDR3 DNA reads TGTGCCAGCAGTTACTCGAGCAGCATTCTACAAGAGACCCAGTACTTC.

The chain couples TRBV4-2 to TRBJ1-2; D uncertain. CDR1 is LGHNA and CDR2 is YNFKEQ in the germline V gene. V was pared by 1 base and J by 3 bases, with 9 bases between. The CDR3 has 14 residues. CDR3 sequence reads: CASSQGPRDYGYTF. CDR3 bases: TGTGCCAGCAGCCAAGGCCCGAGGGACTATGGCTACACCTTC.

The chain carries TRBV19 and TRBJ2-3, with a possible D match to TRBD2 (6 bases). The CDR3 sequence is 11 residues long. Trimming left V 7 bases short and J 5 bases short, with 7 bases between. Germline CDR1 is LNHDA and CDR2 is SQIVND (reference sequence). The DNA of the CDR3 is TGTGCCAGTATCGGGGGAGATACGCAGTATTTT. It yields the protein CASIGGDTQYF.

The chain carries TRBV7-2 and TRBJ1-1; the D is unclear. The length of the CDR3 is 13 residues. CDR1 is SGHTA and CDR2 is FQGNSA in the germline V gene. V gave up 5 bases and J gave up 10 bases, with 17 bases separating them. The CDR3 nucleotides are TGTGCCAGCAGCGTAGACTTCTTCGGGGTAGCTTTCTTT. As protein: CASSVDFFGVAFF.

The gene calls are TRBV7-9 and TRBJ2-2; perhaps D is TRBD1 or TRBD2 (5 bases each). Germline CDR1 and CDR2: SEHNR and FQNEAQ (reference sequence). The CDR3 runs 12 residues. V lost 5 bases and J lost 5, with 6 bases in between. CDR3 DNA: TGTGCCAGCAGCGAGGGGACCGGGGAGCTGTTTTTT. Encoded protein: CASSEGTGELFF.

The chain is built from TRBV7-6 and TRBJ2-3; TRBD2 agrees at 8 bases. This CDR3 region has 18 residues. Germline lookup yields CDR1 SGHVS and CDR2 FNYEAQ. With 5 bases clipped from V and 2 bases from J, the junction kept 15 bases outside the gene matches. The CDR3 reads CASSPRGGAGAHTDTQYF. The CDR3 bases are TGTGCCAGCAGCCCCCGGGGGGGGGCGGGGGCCCACACAGATACGCAGTATTTT.

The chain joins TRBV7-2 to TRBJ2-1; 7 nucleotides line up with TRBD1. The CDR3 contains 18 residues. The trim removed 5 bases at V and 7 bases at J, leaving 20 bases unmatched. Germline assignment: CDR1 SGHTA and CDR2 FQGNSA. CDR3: CASSPTQPLKGAGNEQFF. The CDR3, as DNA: TGTGCCAGCAGCCCAACCCAACCTCTAAAGGGGGCAGGGAATGAGCAGTTCTTC.

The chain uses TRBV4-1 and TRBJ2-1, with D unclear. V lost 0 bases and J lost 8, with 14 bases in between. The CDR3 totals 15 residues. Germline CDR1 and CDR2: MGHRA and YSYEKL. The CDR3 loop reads CASSQDVRLSHEQFF. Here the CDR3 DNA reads TGCGCCAGCAGCCAAGACGTCAGGCTCTCCCATGAGCAGTTCTTC.

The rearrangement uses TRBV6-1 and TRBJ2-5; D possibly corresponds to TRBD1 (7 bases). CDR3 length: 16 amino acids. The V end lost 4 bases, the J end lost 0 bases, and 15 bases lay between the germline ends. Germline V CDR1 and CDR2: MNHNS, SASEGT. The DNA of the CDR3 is TGTGCCAGCAGTGTGGAGGGGACAGTGTACCAAGAGACCCAGTACTTC. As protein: CASSVEGTVYQETQYF.

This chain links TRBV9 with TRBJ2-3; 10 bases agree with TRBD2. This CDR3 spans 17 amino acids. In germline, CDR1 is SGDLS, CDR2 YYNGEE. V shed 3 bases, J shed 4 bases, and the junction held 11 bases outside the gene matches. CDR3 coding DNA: TGTGCCAGCAGCGACCTGGAGCGGGGGGGCCACCCAGATACGCAGTATTTT. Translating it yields CASSDLERGGHPDTQYF.

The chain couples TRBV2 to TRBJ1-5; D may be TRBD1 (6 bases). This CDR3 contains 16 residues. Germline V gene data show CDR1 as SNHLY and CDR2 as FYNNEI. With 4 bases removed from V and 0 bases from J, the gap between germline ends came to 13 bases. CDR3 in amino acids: CASSGGDTHSNQPQHF. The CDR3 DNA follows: TGTGCCAGCAGTGGAGGGGACACTCATAGCAATCAGCCCCAGCATTTT.

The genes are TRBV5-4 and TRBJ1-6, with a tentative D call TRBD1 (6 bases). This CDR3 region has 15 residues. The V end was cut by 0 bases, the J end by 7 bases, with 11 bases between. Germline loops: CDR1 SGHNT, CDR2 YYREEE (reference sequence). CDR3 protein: CASSLADRRNSPLHF. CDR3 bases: TGTGCCAGCAGCTTGGCCGACAGGCGAAATTCACCCCTCCACTTT. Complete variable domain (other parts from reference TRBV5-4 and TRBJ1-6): ETGVTQSPTHLIKTRGQQVTLRCSSQSGHNTVSWYQQALGQGPQFIFQYYREEENGRGNFPPRFSGLQFPNYSSELNVNALELDDSALYLCASSLADRRNSPLHFGNGTRLTVT.

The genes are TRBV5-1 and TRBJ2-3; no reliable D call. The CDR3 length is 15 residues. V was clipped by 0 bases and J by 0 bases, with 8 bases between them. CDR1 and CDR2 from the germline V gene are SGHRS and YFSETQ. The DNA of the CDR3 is TGCGCCAGCAGCTTGGCTACTATAAGCACAGATACGCAGTATTTT. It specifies CASSLATISTDTQYF.

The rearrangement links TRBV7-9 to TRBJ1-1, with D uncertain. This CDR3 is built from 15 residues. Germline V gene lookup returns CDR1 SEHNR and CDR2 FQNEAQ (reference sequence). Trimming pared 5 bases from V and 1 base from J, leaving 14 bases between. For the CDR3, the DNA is TGTGCCAGCAGCCATGCGAGGTCGGGGAACACTGAAGCTTTCTTT. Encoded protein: CASSHARSGNTEAFF. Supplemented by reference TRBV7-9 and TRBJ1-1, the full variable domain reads DTGVSQNPRHKITKRGQNVTFRCDPISEHNRLYWYRQTLGQGPEFLTYFQNEAQLEKSRLLSDRFSAERPKGSFSTLEIQRTEQGDSAMYLCASSHARSGNTEAFFGQGTRLTVV.

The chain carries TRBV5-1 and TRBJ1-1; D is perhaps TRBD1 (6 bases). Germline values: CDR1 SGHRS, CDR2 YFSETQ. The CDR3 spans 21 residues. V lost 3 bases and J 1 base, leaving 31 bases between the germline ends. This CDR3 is CASSSRRDNRIRLARNTEAFF. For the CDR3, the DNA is TGCGCCAGCAGCTCCCGTCGGGACAATAGGATCAGGTTAGCTCGGAACACTGAAGCTTTCTTT.

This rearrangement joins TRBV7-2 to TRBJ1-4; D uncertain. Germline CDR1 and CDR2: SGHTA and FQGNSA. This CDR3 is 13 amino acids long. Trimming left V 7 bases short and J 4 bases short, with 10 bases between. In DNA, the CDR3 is TGTGCCAGCAACAATTTAAATAATGAAAAACTGTTTTTT. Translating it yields CASNNLNNEKLFF.

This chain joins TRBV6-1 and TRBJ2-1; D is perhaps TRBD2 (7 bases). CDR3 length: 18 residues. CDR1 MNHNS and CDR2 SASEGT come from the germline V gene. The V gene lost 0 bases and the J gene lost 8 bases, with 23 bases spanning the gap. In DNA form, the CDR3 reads TGTGCCAGCAGTGAAGCGCTATGGGGGGCAGGGAGGGGAGATGAGCAGTTCTTC. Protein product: CASSEALWGAGRGDEQFF.